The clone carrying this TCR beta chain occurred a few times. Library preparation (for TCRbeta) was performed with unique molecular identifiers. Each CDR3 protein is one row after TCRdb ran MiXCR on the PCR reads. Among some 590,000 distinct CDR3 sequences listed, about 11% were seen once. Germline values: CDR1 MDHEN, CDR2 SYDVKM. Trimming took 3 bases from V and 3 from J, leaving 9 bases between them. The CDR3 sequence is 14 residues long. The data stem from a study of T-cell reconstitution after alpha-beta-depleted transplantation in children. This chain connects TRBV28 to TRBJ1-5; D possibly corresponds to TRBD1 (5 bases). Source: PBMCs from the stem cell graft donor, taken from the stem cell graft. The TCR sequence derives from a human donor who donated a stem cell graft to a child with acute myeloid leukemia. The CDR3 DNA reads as TGTGCCAGCAGTTTGCCAGGGAACAATCAGCCCCAGCATTTT. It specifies CASSLPGNNQPQHF.